These T cell receptor beta chains were read from a single sample in a study of T cell changes during pregnancy in multiple sclerosis. Assay used: immunoSEQ multiplex PCR; TCRdb lists only in-frame clones, some missing. The table records about 36,000 clones, about 88% of them present only once. The sequencing here drew on CD8+ T cells from peripheral blood mononuclear cells, taken in the third trimester of pregnancy. The origin of the receptors is a female donor with multiple sclerosis, enrolled in a pregnancy study. The CDR3 runs from the conserved cysteine through the conserved F or W. D genes are given only for firm matches. Size values are once, few and many counts, or a class for expanded clones, and some rows have none.

CDR3 DNA: TGTGCCAGCAGCTTAGCCAGGGAAATTGAAAAACTGTTTTTT; CDR3 protein: CASSLAREIEKLFF; J gene: TRBJ1-4; clone size: -; D gene: -; V gene: TRBV7-9
CDR3 DNA: TGCGCCAGCAGCCAGGACAGGGGGATCAACGAGCAGTACTTC; CDR3 protein: CASSQDRGINEQYF; J gene: TRBJ2-7; clone size: -; D gene: TRBD1; V gene: TRBV4-3
CDR3 DNA: TGTGCCAGCAGCTTGGTGAGCGGTTATGGCTACACCTTC; CDR3 protein: CASSLVSGYGYTF; J gene: TRBJ1-2; clone size: -; D gene: -; V gene: TRBV5-6
CDR3 DNA: TGCGCCAGCAGTGAGTCCAAGGGTTGGGGACAGGGACTCTACGAGCAGTACTTC; CDR3 protein: CASSESKGWGQGLYEQYF; J gene: TRBJ2-7; clone size: -; D gene: TRBD1; V gene: TRBV10-2
CDR3 DNA: TGTGCCAGCAGTGGAGCGGACAGAGGCTACACCTTC; CDR3 protein: CASSGADRGYTF; J gene: TRBJ1-2; clone size: -; D gene: -; V gene: TRBV6-1
CDR3 DNA: TGTGCCAGCAGCCGAACGTGGGACACAAAGGTAGGGGAAAAACTGTTTTTT; CDR3 protein: CASSRTWDTKVGEKLFF; J gene: TRBJ1-4; clone size: -; D gene: -; V gene: TRBV5-6
CDR3 DNA: TGCGCCAGCAGCCAAGAGGCTTCGACGGGTTTCTCCTACAATGAGCAGTTCTTC; CDR3 protein: CASSQEASTGFSYNEQFF; J gene: TRBJ2-1; clone size: -; D gene: -; V gene: TRBV4-1
CDR3 DNA: TGCGCCAGCAGCTTGGCCGGGACAGCCCTCTACGAGCAGTACTTC; CDR3 protein: CASSLAGTALYEQYF; J gene: TRBJ2-7; clone size: -; D gene: TRBD1; V gene: TRBV5-1
CDR3 DNA: TGTGCCAGCAGTTACTCGGACAGGGGGAACACTGAAGCTTTCTTT; CDR3 protein: CASSYSDRGNTEAFF; J gene: TRBJ1-1; clone size: -; D gene: TRBD1; V gene: TRBV6-5
CDR3 DNA: TGTGCCAGTACCGAGCACACGGGTCAGAACACTGAAGCTTTCTTT; CDR3 protein: CASTEHTGQNTEAFF; J gene: TRBJ1-1; clone size: -; D gene: -; V gene: TRBV19
CDR3 DNA: TGTGCCAGCAGCCCCTCACTTAACTACAATGAGCAGTTCTTC; CDR3 protein: CASSPSLNYNEQFF; J gene: TRBJ2-1; clone size: -; D gene: -; V gene: TRBV14
CDR3 DNA: TGTGCCATCAGTGAGACTTTTCAAGCTTTCTTT; CDR3 protein: CAISETFQAFF; J gene: TRBJ1-1; clone size: few; D gene: -; V gene: TRBV10-3
CDR3 DNA: TGTGCCAGCAGCTGGGAACCGGGACTAGCGGGAGGGGTTTGGAATGAGCAGTTCTTC; CDR3 protein: CASSWEPGLAGGVWNEQFF; J gene: TRBJ2-1; clone size: -; D gene: TRBD2; V gene: TRBV7-2
CDR3 DNA: TGTGCCTACGGCGACGGGGAGCAGTACTTC; CDR3 protein: CAYGDGEQYF; J gene: TRBJ2-7; clone size: -; D gene: -; V gene: TRBV30
CDR3 DNA: TGTGCCAGCAGCGCACCGCAGGATAGCAATCAGCCCCAGCATTTT; CDR3 protein: CASSAPQDSNQPQHF; J gene: TRBJ1-5; clone size: -; D gene: -; V gene: TRBV7-9